The 18 T cell receptor beta chains below come from one sample, sequenced in a study of technical replicates of blood from a handful of donors (dated by TCRdb to the late 2010s). The library was produced with the immunoSEQ multiplex PCR assay. TCRdb stores this immuneACCESS table with in-frame sequences only. Part of the clones is absent; in the studies checked, under half of the shortfall reflects unresolved V genes, and no reason is known for the rest. In all, the sample holds 50,000 to 70,000 clones, and around nine tenths of those were seen once. The ten most abundant clones make up 5.1% of the sample. Sequencing was performed on PBMCs. The source is a human donor in good health. Some clones in this sample may be carry-over from other donors' samples.

V is TRBV19 and J is TRBJ2-5; possibly TRBD2 for D (7 bases). V lost 1 base, J lost 4 bases, and 10 bases lay in between. The germline V gene encodes CDR1 LNHDA and CDR2 SQIVND (reference sequence). CDR3 length equals 14 residues. The DNA of the CDR3 is TGTGCCAGTAGTATAGGGGGGGGGCGAGAGACCCAGTACTTC. This translates into CASSIGGGRETQYF.

This clone was counted a few times. The V and J genes are TRBV5-6 and TRBJ1-2; a possible D gene is TRBD1 (6 bases). V shed 4 bases and J shed 7 bases, with 14 bases lying between them. Germline V gene data show CDR1 as SGHDT and CDR2 as YYEEEE. CDR3 length: 13 amino acids. This chain's CDR3 is CASSHTRTAGYTF. The CDR3 DNA follows: TGTGCCAGCAGCCATACTAGGACAGCTGGCTACACCTTC.

This clone was detected once. This rearrangement joins TRBV5-4 to TRBJ2-5; maybe TRBD1 (6 bases). This CDR3 region has 14 residues. The V end lost 2 bases, the J end lost 4 bases, and 12 bases lay between the germline ends. Germline V gene lookup returns CDR1 SGHNT and CDR2 YYREEE (reference sequence). In DNA, the CDR3 is TGTGCCAGCAGCTTCAGGGGCCAGGGAGAGACCCAGTACTTC. Protein product: CASSFRGQGETQYF.

The chain links TRBV5-6 to TRBJ1-3, with 8 bases fitting TRBD1. This CDR3 is built from 17 residues. The V gene's germline CDR1 is SGHDT and CDR2 YYEEEE. The J segment lost 4 bases and the V segment lost 4 bases, leaving 13 bases of the junction unmatched. CDR3 sequence (DNA): TGTGCCAGCAGCGCCCGGGACAGGACACTTGACGGAAACACCATATATTTT. Translating it yields CASSARDRTLDGNTIYF.

This chain joins TRBV5-1 and TRBJ1-2; unclear D gene. Germline-derived CDR1 and CDR2 are SGHRS and YFSETQ. Trimming cost V 0 bases and J 0 bases, with 12 bases left between them. The CDR3 contains 16 residues. The CDR3 bases are TGCGCCAGCAGCTTGGGCATCCGACTAGCTAACTATGGCTACACCTTC. The encoded protein is CASSLGIRLANYGYTF.

The chain employs TRBV7-2 and TRBJ1-1; no reliable D call. The CDR3 has 13 amino acids. The V gene's germline CDR1 is SGHTA and CDR2 FQGNSA. Trimming took off 3 bases at V and 1 base at J, with 6 bases between the two ends. The CDR3 DNA is TGTGCCAGCAGCTTTCGAGAGAACACTGAAGCTTTCTTT. Translating it yields CASSFRENTEAFF.

The genes are TRBV5-1 and TRBJ2-7; D is ambiguous. CDR3 length: 13 amino acids. The V end was cut by 7 bases, the J end by 0 bases, with 11 bases between. Per germline, CDR1 SGHRS and CDR2 YFSETQ. The CDR3 spells CASHDPGSYEQYF. CDR3 in DNA: TGCGCCAGCCACGACCCGGGCTCCTACGAGCAGTACTTC.

The V call is TRBV4-1, the J call TRBJ1-3; possible D gene TRBD1, 6 bases. The CDR3 is made up of 15 amino acids. V was trimmed by 0 bases and J by 8 bases, leaving 14 bases between them. The germline CDR1 and CDR2 sequences are MGHRA and YSYEKL. CDR3 sequence reads: CASSQEEDSRYTIYF. The CDR3 DNA reads as TGCGCCAGCAGCCAAGAAGAGGACAGCAGGTACACCATATATTTT.

The genes are TRBV7-2 and TRBJ2-2; 9 bases are a match to TRBD1. Germline values: CDR1 SGHTA, CDR2 FQGNSA. V shed 1 base and J 7 bases; nucleotides not matched to a gene: 10. The CDR3 contains 17 residues. This chain's CDR3 is CASSLVPGQGSVGELFF. DNA for the CDR3: TGTGCCAGCAGCTTAGTTCCGGGACAGGGATCGGTCGGGGAGCTGTTTTTT. Drawing the rest from reference TRBV7-2 and TRBJ2-2, the complete variable domain is GAGVSQSPSNKVTEKGKDVELRCDPISGHTALYWYRQSLGQGLEFLIYFQGNSAPDKSGLPSDRFSAERTGGSVSTLTIQRTQQEDSAVYLCASSLVPGQGSVGELFFGEGSRLTVL.

V is TRBV6-1 and J is TRBJ1-6, with D perhaps matching TRBD1 (5 bases). This CDR3 has 14 amino acids. The ends were cut back, 10 bases at V and 7 bases at J, with 17 bases in the middle. Germline CDR1 reads MNHNS; CDR2 reads SASEGT. The CDR3 nucleotides read TGTGCCATCCGGCGGGGGGATGGGAATTCACCCCTCCACTTT. This encodes CAIRRGDGNSPLHF.

This clone was seen once. V gene TRBV11-3 combines with J gene TRBJ2-2, with D hard to call. The germline V gene has CDR1 SGHNT and CDR2 YENEEA. The V gene lost 6 bases and the J gene lost 1 base, with 3 bases spanning the gap. CDR3 length equals 12 residues. Here the CDR3 DNA reads TGTGCCAGCAGTCGGAACACCGGGGAGCTGTTTTTT. Translated: CASSRNTGELFF. Complete variable domain (other parts from reference TRBV11-3 and TRBJ2-2): EAGVVQSPRYKIIEKKQPVAFWCNPISGHNTLYWYLQNLGQGPELLIRYENEEAVDDSQLPKDRFSAERLKGVDSTLKIQPAELGDSAVYLCASSRNTGELFFGEGSRLTVL.

V gene TRBV7-9 combines with J gene TRBJ1-1; a possible D gene is TRBD1 (5 bases). CDR1 and CDR2 from the germline V gene are SEHNR and FQNEAQ (reference sequence). V was cut by 6 bases and J by 10 bases, with 24 bases left in between. The CDR3 loop spans 15 amino acids. The CDR3: CASRKGGTDSMGAFF. The CDR3 nucleotides read TGTGCCAGCAGGAAAGGCGGGACCGACTCCATGGGAGCTTTCTTT. Full variable domain (missing parts from reference TRBV7-9 and TRBJ1-1): DTGVSQNPRHKITKRGQNVTFRCDPISEHNRLYWYRQTLGQGPEFLTYFQNEAQLEKSRLLSDRFSAERPKGSFSTLEIQRTEQGDSAMYLCASRKGGTDSMGAFFGQGTRLTVV.

CDR3 coding DNA: TGTGCCAGCAGCCAAGCTACTAGCGGATCCTACGAGCAGTACTTC. This gives the protein CASSQATSGSYEQYF. The rearrangement uses TRBV4-2 and TRBJ2-7; TRBD2 agrees at 8 bases. V was clipped by 1 base and J by 1 base; unmatched bases: 3. CDR1 and CDR2 from the germline V gene are LGHNA and YNFKEQ. This CDR3 has 15 amino acids.

The chain combines TRBV19 with TRBJ2-7; no firm D call. Between the trimmed V and J ends, which lost 3 bases and 3 bases, there was a span of 15 bases. Germline loops: CDR1 LNHDA, CDR2 SQIVND (reference sequence). CDR3 length: 15 amino acids. The CDR3 sequence: CASSIRLSSSYEQYF. The CDR3, as DNA: TGTGCCAGTAGTATCCGACTTTCCTCAAGCTACGAGCAGTACTTC.

The rearrangement joins TRBV4-2 to TRBJ2-1, with 11 bases matching TRBD2. This CDR3 has 18 residues. V shed 2 bases, J shed 6 bases, and the junction held 12 bases outside the gene matches. Germline V gene sequence: CDR1 LGHNA, CDR2 YNFKEQ. The CDR3 nucleotides read TGTGCCAGCAGCCAAATAAAGACTAGCGGGGATCAGATCAATGAGCAGTTCTTC. It yields the protein CASSQIKTSGDQINEQFF.

The V and J genes are TRBV5-1 and TRBJ2-1, with D perhaps TRBD2 (5 bases). The germline V and J ends were trimmed by 0 bases and 6 bases, with 10 bases remaining between them. This CDR3 region has 14 residues. Germline-derived CDR1 and CDR2 are SGHRS and YFSETQ. Written as DNA, the CDR3 is TGCGCCAGCAGCTTGGGTTCTAGCAGCAATGAGCAGTTCTTC. Amino acids: CASSLGSSSNEQFF. The variable domain in full, with the rest retrieved from reference TRBV5-1 and TRBJ2-1, is KAGVTQTPRYLIKTRGQQVTLSCSPISGHRSVSWYQQTPGQGLQFLFEYFSETQRNKGNFPGRFSGRQFSNSRSEMNVSTLELGDSALYLCASSLGSSSNEQFFGPGTRLTVL.

The gene calls are TRBV14 and TRBJ1-6, with D possibly matching TRBD1 (5 bases). In germline, CDR1 is SGHDN, CDR2 FVKESK. The CDR3 runs 17 residues. V lost 3 bases, J lost 8 bases, and 20 bases lay in between. The CDR3 nucleotides read TGTGCCAGCAGCCAGAACTCCAGGGTTTTTGGGGATTCACCCCTCCACTTT. This gives the protein CASSQNSRVFGDSPLHF.

This chain uses TRBV19 with TRBJ1-2; D might be TRBD1 (5 bases). The V end lost 5 bases, the J end lost 4 bases, and 14 bases lay between the germline ends. The V gene's germline CDR1 is LNHDA and CDR2 SQIVND (reference sequence). The CDR3 covers 14 residues. Here the CDR3 reads CASSLAVGGYGYTF. DNA of the CDR3: TGTGCCAGTAGTCTGGCTGTCGGGGGCTATGGCTACACCTTC.